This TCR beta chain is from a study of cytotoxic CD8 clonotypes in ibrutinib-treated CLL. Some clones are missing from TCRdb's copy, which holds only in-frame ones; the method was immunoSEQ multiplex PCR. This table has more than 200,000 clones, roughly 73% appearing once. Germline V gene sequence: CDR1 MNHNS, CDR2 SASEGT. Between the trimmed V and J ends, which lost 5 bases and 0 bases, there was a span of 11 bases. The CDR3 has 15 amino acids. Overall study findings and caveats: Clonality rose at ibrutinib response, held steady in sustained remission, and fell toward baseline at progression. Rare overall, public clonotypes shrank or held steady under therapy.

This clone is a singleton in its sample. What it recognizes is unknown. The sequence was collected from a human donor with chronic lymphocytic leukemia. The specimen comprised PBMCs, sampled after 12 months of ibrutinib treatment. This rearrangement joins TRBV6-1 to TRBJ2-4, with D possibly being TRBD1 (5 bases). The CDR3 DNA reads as TGTGCCAGCAGTTTGACAGCTCAAGCCAAAAACATTCAGTACTTC. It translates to CASSLTAQAKNIQYF.